This TCR beta chain was sequenced for a study of T-cell reconstitution after alpha-beta-depleted transplantation in children (dated by TCRdb to the mid-2010s). Regarding the complete study: Using TCR repertoire profiling, the study followed T-cell immune reconstitution in a quantitative way in children after TCRalphabeta/CD19-depleted allogeneic hematopoietic cell transplantation. Overall study outcomes, separate from this receptor: Hyperexpanded clone frequencies declined over subsequent months; after one year, T-cell counts and TCRbeta diversity were mostly attributed to newly produced T cells. The apparently early recovery of alphabetaT-cell counts about two months after transplant reportedly depended on only several hundred rapidly expanded clones that came from non-depleted graft cells. In some patients, high TCRbeta diversity at day 60 was attributed to recipient T cells and intrathymic progenitors that had survived conditioning.

For this clonotype: This receptor's antigen is unknown. Per-base quality was not reported, and no clone a single base away is much larger than it.

Including cysteine and phenylalanine, the CDR3 has 16 amino acids. Left in the record is the CDR3 DNA by itself, 48 bases read in frame from the first base. Via the germline V gene (reference sequence), CDR1 is SGHNT and CDR2 YYREEE. The junction shows trimming of 0 bases on V and 2 bases on J, plus 14 bases between the germline ends. Taken with the paper, the label for treatment or condition translates to: allogeneic hematopoietic cell transplantation with graft depleted of TCRalphabeta T cells and CD19 B cells. The transplant recipients were children given TCRalphabeta/CD19-depleted allogeneic hematopoietic cell grafts. Libraries came from PCR. The reads were generated on an Illumina HiSeq 2500. Molecular barcoding was employed in the preparation of TCR libraries, with unique molecular identifiers being used to normalize TCRbeta repertoire quantification. TCRdb reran the public reads through fastp at Q25 and MiXCR, keeping productive beta chains. Every entry covers one CDR3 protein and lists the most common genes and DNA from its rows. This sample comprises 550,000 to 800,000 distinct CDR3 sequences, around 14% of them detected only once. Together, the top ten hold 0.65% to 0.9% of the sample.

Specimen: PBMCs, collected before TCRalphabeta/CD19-depleted stem cell transplant. The clonotype comes from a girl aged 2 to 9 with congenital amegakaryocytic thrombocytopenia, due to receive a stem cell transplant. The chain links TRBV5-4 with TRBJ2-5, with the D segment identity uncertain. The CDR3 has the sequence CASSLAPLTRQETQYF. The nucleotide sequence reads as follows: TGTGCCAGCAGCTTGGCCCCACTGACACGTCAAGAGACCCAGTACTTC.